Listed here are 21 T cell receptor beta chains from one sample, sequenced in a study of Graves' ophthalmopathy and Graves' hyperthyroidism. For repertoire sequencing, the TCR beta CDR3 regions were amplified from RNA transcripts. A first-round RT-PCR used HTBI primers, followed by a second-round multiplex PCR. TCRdb reprocessed the multiplex PCR reads with MiXCR, giving one entry per CDR3 protein. The profile shows 360,000 or so distinct CDR3 sequences, about 18% of them singletons. Input material: peripheral blood. All receptors derive from a woman between 18 and 29 years old with Graves' ophthalmopathy.

This clonotype has a count of ten or more. This chain uses TRBV11-2 with TRBJ1-3; the D gene is possibly TRBD1 (5 bases). Trimming removed 3 bases at V and 0 bases at J, with 18 bases between. Germline loops: CDR1 SGHAT, CDR2 FQNNGV. The CDR3 totals 18 residues. CDR3 sequence (DNA): TGTGCCAGCAGCTTTGGGTCAGGGCGACTTTTCTCTGGAAACACCATATATTTT. Protein product: CASSFGSGRLFSGNTIYF.

This clonotype was detected many times. This chain joins TRBV7-3 and TRBJ1-3; no firm D call. CDR1 is SGHTA, CDR2 FQGTGA, per germline. This CDR3 has 16 residues. Deletions cut 1 base from V and 0 bases from J, with 10 bases between. The CDR3 sequence is CASSLRASDSGNTIYF. CDR3 nucleotides: TGTGCCAGCAGCTTAAGGGCTAGCGACTCTGGAAACACCATATATTTT. The whole variable domain, filled in from reference TRBV7-3 and TRBJ1-3, reads GAGVSQTPSNKVTEKGKYVELRCDPISGHTALYWYRQSLGQGPEFLIYFQGTGAADDSGLPNDRFFAVRPEGSVSTLKIQRTERGDSAVYLCASSLRASDSGNTIYFGEGSWLTVV.

This clonotype showed up many times. V usage is TRBV6-2 or TRBV6-3 and J usage is TRBJ2-5; D is possibly TRBD2 (6 bases). Between the trimmed V and J ends, which lost 6 bases and 1 base, there was a span of 15 bases. The CDR3 has 15 residues. Per germline, CDR1 MNHEY and CDR2 SVGEGT. The CDR3 is CASSPGTGFQETQYF. CDR3 sequence (DNA): TGTGCCAGCAGCCCCGGGACTGGCTTCCAAGAGACCCAGTACTTC.

This clonotype occurred many times. The J gene is TRBJ2-7, the V gene TRBV7-9, with no clear D. Trimming removed 6 bases from V and 0 bases from J, with 12 bases in between. Per the germline V gene, CDR1 is SEHNR and CDR2 is FQNEAQ (reference sequence). The CDR3 sequence is 14 residues long. CDR3 bases: TGTGCCAGCAGTTATGACCGCAGCTCCTACGAGCAGTACTTC. Translation: CASSYDRSSYEQYF. The full variable domain, completed using reference TRBV7-9 and TRBJ2-7, is DTGVSQNPRHKITKRGQNVTFRCDPISEHNRLYWYRQTLGQGPEFLTYFQNEAQLEKSRLLSDRFSAERPKGSFSTLEIQRTEQGDSAMYLCASSYDRSSYEQYFGPGTRLTVT.

This clonotype was detected ten times or more. The chain recombines TRBV6-1 with TRBJ1-5; D call uncertain. V lost 11 bases, J lost 4 bases, and 18 bases lay in between. Per germline, CDR1 MNHNS and CDR2 SASEGT. The CDR3 length is 14 residues. CDR3 residues: CASRNGNMNQPQHF. CDR3 nucleotides: TGTGCCTCTCGGAACGGGAATATGAATCAGCCCCAGCATTTT.

The genes are TRBV12-3 or TRBV12-4 and TRBJ2-2; 7 bases fit TRBD1. This CDR3 is built from 15 residues. The ends lost 7 bases at V and 3 bases at J; junction bases unmatched: 8. The CDR3 loop is CASNFDRVDTGELFF. CDR3 DNA sequence: TGTGCCAGCAATTTCGACAGGGTAGACACCGGGGAGCTGTTTTTT.

This clonotype was seen repeatedly, ten times or more. This chain connects TRBV11-2 to TRBJ1-1, with 9 bases fitting TRBD1. V trimming: 0 bases; J trimming: 10 bases; junction bases outside the gene matches: 9. Germline V gives CDR1 SGHAT, CDR2 FQNNGV. The CDR3 runs to 15 residues. The CDR3 sequence: CASSLEATGGEGAFF. CDR3 bases: TGTGCCAGCAGCTTAGAAGCGACAGGGGGGGAGGGAGCTTTCTTT.

This clonotype was seen ten or more times. A much larger clone is a single base away; this may be a read error. The chain is built from TRBV19 and TRBJ2-5; 10 bases agree with TRBD2. The CDR3 consists of 16 residues. With V trimmed by 6 bases and J by 4 bases, 11 bases remained unmatched. Germline CDR1 reads LNHDA; CDR2 reads SQIVND (reference sequence). The CDR3, as DNA: TGTGCCAGTAGCTTCGCGGCTAGCGGGGGAATAGAGACCCAGTACTTC. This translates into CASSFAASGGIETQYF. Supplemented by reference TRBV19 and TRBJ2-5, the full variable domain reads DGGITQSPKYLFRKEGQNVTLSCEQNLNHDAMYWYRQDPGQGLRLIYYSQIVNDFQKGDIAEGYSVSREKKESFPLTVTSAQKNPTAFYLCASSFAASGGIETQYFGPGTRLLVL.

This clonotype was observed many times. The V gene is TRBV6-5, the J gene TRBJ1-2; 11 nucleotides match TRBD1. The germline gives CDR1 MNHEY, CDR2 SVGAGI. The length of the CDR3 is 15 residues. The J segment lost 6 bases and the V segment lost 2 bases, leaving 5 bases of the junction unmatched. The CDR3: CASSYTGGQGDGYTF. In DNA, the CDR3 is TGTGCCAGCAGTTACACGGGGGGACAGGGGGATGGCTACACCTTC.

This clonotype was observed many times. The rearrangement links TRBV28 to TRBJ2-7, with D perhaps matching TRBD2 (6 bases). Deletions cut 6 bases from V and 4 bases from J, with 22 bases between. Germline CDR1 is MDHEN and CDR2 is SYDVKM. The CDR3 covers 16 residues. The CDR3 loop is CASSEIGTGDGYEQYF. CDR3 sequence (DNA): TGTGCCAGCAGCGAAATCGGGACTGGAGATGGATACGAGCAGTACTTC. The entire variable domain, with the rest obtained from reference TRBV28 and TRBJ2-7, is as follows: DVKVTQSSRYLVKRTGEKVFLECVQDMDHENMFWYRQDPGLGLRLIYFSYDVKMKEKGDIPEGYSVSREKKERFSLILESASTNQTSMYLCASSEIGTGDGYEQYFGPGTRLTVT.

This clonotype was seen many times. The chain combines TRBV30 with TRBJ1-1, with a weak D call TRBD1 (5 bases). Trimming cost V 3 bases and J 1 base, with 15 bases left between them. Germline V gene data show CDR1 as GTSNPN and CDR2 as SVGIG (reference sequence). This CDR3 comprises 15 residues. CDR3 sequence (DNA): TGTGCCTGGAGCCAACCGGGACGGCCGAACACTGAAGCTTTCTTT. This codes for CAWSQPGRPNTEAFF.

V is TRBV12-3 or TRBV12-4 and J is TRBJ1-5; D gene unclear. This CDR3 has 13 residues. Trimming removed 3 bases at V and 4 bases at J, with 7 bases between. This chain's CDR3 is CASSFTDNQPQHF. In nucleotides, the CDR3 is TGTGCCAGCAGTTTCACAGATAATCAGCCCCAGCATTTT.

The V gene is TRBV30, the J gene TRBJ2-7, with 7 bases identical to TRBD2. This CDR3 contains 13 residues. Germline-derived CDR1 and CDR2 are GTSNPN and SVGIG (reference sequence). V lost 4 bases to trimming and J lost 0 bases; unmatched junction nucleotides: 3. As DNA, the CDR3 is TGTGCCTGGAATAGCGGGCCCTCCTACGAGCAGTACTTC. Its translation: CAWNSGPSYEQYF.

This chain connects TRBV6-1 to TRBJ2-7, with 7 bases matching TRBD1. Germline trimming cut 7 bases from V and 1 base from J; bases unmatched to any gene: 7. Germline V gene sequence: CDR1 MNHNS, CDR2 SASEGT. CDR3 length equals 14 residues. CDR3 in DNA: TGTGCCAGCAAAACCGGGACAGAATCCTACGAGCAGTACTTC. Translating it yields CASKTGTESYEQYF.

This clonotype was recorded at least ten times. The V and J genes are TRBV6-5 and TRBJ2-7; D possibly corresponds to TRBD1 (7 bases). The V end lost 10 bases, the J end lost 0 bases, and 22 bases lay between the germline ends. CDR1 and CDR2 (germline): MNHEY, SVGAGI. This CDR3 contains 16 residues. The CDR3 loop reads CATSSPGGRSSYEQYF. The CDR3 nucleotides read TGTGCCACCTCAAGCCCAGGGGGGCGAAGCTCCTACGAGCAGTACTTC.

This clonotype was recorded many times. One end of the junction fails to match germline, which may point to a read error. J is TRBJ2-5 and V is TRBV28; 7 nucleotides line up with TRBD1. The CDR3 sequence is 12 residues long. CDR1 and CDR2 from the germline V gene are MDHEN and SYDVKM. The CDR3 DNA is TGTGCCAGCAGTCCCCCACTGGGGACAGTCCACTTC. This gives the protein CASSPPLGTVHF.

In this sample, this clonotype turned up many times. The rearrangement uses TRBV7-2 and TRBJ2-7, with 8 bases lining up with TRBD1. Germline V lookup: CDR1 SGHTA, CDR2 FQGNSA. Losses at the gene ends were 0 bases for V and 3 bases for J; bases not matched to a gene: 4. CDR3 size: 15 residues. Here the CDR3 DNA reads TGTGCCAGCAGCTTAGCGGGACAGGTCCACTACGAGCAGTACTTC. It encodes CASSLAGQVHYEQYF.

This clonotype has at least ten counts. CDR3 DNA: TGTGCCAGCAGGGGACAATCCACTGAAGCTTTCTTT. It is translated as CASRGQSTEAFF. The chain combines TRBV12-3 or TRBV12-4 with TRBJ1-1; D perhaps matches TRBD1 (6 bases). V was cut by 6 bases and J by 4 bases, with 9 bases left in between. The CDR3 is made up of 12 amino acids.

There are many counts of this clonotype. J is TRBJ1-1 and V is TRBV30; TRBD1 aligns across 7 bases. Per germline, CDR1 GTSNPN and CDR2 SVGIG (reference sequence). V trimming: 2 bases; J trimming: 7 bases; junction bases outside the gene matches: 4. The CDR3 is made up of 12 amino acids. CDR3 protein: CAWSPQGNEAFF. For the CDR3, the DNA is TGTGCCTGGAGTCCACAGGGGAATGAAGCTTTCTTT.

This clonotype was observed at least ten times. This sequence joins TRBV5-1 and TRBJ2-7, with D maybe TRBD2 (6 bases). This CDR3 has 15 amino acids. CDR1 SGHRS and CDR2 YFSETQ come from the germline V gene. V dropped 0 bases and J dropped 7 bases, with 17 bases sitting between them. CDR3 sequence: CASSLDTGLLREQYF. The DNA of the CDR3 is TGCGCCAGCAGCTTGGATACGGGACTTTTAAGGGAGCAGTACTTC. Complete variable domain (other parts from reference TRBV5-1 and TRBJ2-7): KAGVTQTPRYLIKTRGQQVTLSCSPISGHRSVSWYQQTPGQGLQFLFEYFSETQRNKGNFPGRFSGRQFSNSRSEMNVSTLELGDSALYLCASSLDTGLLREQYFGPGTRLTVT.

The sample holds many counts of this clonotype. The V and J genes are TRBV29-1 and TRBJ1-2; 7 positions agree with TRBD1. Germline CDR1 SQVTM, CDR2 ANQGSEA. CDR3 length equals 16 residues. V trimming: 0 bases; J trimming: 1 base; junction bases outside the gene matches: 8. In DNA, the CDR3 is TGCAGCGTTGAAGATCTCGGGGCAGGGGGTAACTATGGCTACACCTTC. Translation: CSVEDLGAGGNYGYTF.